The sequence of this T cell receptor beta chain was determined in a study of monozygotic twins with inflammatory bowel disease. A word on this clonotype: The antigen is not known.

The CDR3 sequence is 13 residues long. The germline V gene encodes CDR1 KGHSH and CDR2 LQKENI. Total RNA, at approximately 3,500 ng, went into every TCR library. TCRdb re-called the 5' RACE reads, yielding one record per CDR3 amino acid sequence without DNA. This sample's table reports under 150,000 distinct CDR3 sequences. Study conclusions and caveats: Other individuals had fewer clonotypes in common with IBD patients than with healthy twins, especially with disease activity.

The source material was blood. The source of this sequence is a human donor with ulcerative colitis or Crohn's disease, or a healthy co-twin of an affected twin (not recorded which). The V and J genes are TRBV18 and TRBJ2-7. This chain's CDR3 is CASSPSESYEQYF.